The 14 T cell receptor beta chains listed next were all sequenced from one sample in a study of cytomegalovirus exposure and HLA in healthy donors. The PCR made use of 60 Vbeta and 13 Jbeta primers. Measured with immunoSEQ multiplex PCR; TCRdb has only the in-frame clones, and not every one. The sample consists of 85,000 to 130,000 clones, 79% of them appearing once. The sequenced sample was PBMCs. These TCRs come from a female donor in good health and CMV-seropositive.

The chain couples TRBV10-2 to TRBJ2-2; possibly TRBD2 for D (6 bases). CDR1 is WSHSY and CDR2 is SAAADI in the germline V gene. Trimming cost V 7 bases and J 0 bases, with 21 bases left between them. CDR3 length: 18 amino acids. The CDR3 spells CASTSGRQLPSNTGELFF. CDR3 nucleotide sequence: TGCGCCAGCACATCGGGGAGGCAACTACCTTCGAACACCGGGGAGCTGTTTTTT.

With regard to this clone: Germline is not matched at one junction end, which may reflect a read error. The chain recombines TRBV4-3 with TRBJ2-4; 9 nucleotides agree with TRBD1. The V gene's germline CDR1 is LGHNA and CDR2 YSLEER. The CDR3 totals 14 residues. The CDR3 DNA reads TGCGCCAGCAGCCAAGGACAGGGGGAGAACAGTCAGTACTTC. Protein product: CASSQGQGENSQYF.

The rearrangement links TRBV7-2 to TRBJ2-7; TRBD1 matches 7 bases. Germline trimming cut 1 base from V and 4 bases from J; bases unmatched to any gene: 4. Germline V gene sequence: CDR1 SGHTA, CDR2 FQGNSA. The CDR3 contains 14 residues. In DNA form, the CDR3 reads TGTGCCAGCAGCTTAGGGGGACAGATGTACGAGCAGTACTTC. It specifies CASSLGGQMYEQYF.

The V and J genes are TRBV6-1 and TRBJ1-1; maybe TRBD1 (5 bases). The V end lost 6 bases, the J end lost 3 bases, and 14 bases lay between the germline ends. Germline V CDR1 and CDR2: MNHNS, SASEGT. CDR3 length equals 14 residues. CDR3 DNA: TGTGCCAGCAGCCGATTGGGGCTGGACACTGAAGCTTTCTTT. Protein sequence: CASSRLGLDTEAFF.

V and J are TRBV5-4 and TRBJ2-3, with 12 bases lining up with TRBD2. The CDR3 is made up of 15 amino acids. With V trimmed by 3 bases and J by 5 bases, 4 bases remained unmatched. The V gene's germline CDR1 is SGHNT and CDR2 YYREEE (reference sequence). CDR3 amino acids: CASSSLAGGGDTQYF. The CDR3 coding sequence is TGTGCCAGCAGCTCGCTAGCGGGAGGGGGAGATACGCAGTATTTT.

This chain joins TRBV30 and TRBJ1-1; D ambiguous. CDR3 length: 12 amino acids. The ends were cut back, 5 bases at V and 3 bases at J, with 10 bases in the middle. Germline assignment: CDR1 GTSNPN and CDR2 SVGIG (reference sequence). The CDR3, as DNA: TGTGCCTGGTCCGGGAGAGACACTGAAGCTTTCTTT. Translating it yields CAWSGRDTEAFF.

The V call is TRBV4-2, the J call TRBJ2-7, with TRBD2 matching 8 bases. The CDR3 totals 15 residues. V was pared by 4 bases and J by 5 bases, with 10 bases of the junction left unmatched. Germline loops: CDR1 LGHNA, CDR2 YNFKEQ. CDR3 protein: CASSPEARGAHEQYF. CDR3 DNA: TGTGCCAGCAGCCCCGAAGCGCGGGGGGCCCACGAGCAGTACTTC.

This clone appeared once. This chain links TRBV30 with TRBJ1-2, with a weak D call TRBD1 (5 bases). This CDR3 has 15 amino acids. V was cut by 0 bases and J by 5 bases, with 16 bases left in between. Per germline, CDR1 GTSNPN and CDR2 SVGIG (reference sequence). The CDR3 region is CAWSVLTALKYGYTF. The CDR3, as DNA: TGTGCCTGGAGTGTACTGACAGCGCTAAAGTATGGCTACACCTTC.

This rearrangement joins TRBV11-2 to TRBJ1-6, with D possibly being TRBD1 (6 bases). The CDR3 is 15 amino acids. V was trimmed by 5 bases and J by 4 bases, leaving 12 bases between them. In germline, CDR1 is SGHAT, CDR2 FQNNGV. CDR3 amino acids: CASSATGYYNSPLHF. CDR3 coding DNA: TGTGCCAGCAGCGCCACAGGGTATTATAATTCACCCCTCCACTTT.

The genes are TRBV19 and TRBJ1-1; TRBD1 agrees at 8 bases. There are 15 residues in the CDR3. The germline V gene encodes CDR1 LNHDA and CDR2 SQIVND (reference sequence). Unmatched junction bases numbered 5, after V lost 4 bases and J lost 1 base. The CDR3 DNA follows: TGTGCCAGTAGTAAGACCGGGACAGGGAACACTGAAGCTTTCTTT. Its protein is CASSKTGTGNTEAFF. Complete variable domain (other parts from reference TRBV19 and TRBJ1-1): DGGITQSPKYLFRKEGQNVTLSCEQNLNHDAMYWYRQDPGQGLRLIYYSQIVNDFQKGDIAEGYSVSREKKESFPLTVTSAQKNPTAFYLCASSKTGTGNTEAFFGQGTRLTVV.

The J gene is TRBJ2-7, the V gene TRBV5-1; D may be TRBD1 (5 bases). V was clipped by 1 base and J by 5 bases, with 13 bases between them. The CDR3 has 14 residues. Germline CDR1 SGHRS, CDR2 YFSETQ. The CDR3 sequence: CASSLFQGINEQYF. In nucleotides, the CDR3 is TGCGCCAGCAGCTTGTTCCAGGGCATAAACGAGCAGTACTTC.

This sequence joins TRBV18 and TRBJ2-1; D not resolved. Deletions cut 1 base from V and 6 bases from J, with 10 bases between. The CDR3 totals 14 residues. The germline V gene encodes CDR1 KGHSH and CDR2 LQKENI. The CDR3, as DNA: TGTGCCAGCTCACCACGGTCACAATCCAATGAGCAGTTCTTC. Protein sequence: CASSPRSQSNEQFF.

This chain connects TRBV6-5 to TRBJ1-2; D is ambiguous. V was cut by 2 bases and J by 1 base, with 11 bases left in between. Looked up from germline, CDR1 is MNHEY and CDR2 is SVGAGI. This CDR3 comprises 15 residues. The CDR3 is CASSYNRQVNYGYTF. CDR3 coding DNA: TGTGCCAGCAGTTACAACCGGCAGGTTAACTATGGCTACACCTTC.

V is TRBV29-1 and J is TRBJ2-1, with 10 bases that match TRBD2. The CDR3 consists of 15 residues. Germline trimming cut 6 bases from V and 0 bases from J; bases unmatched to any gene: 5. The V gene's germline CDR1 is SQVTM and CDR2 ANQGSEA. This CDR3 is CSVTKREGSYNEQFF. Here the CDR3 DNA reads TGCAGCGTGACTAAGCGGGAGGGCTCCTACAATGAGCAGTTCTTC.